This passage covers 7 T cell receptor beta chains from one sample sequenced in a study of CD4 T cells in relation to SARS-CoV-2 and coronaviruses. Repertoires were generated with immunoSEQ multiplex PCR, while TCRdb's copy carries only in-frame clones and drops some. Of about 34,000 clones listed, over 60% were seen once; the top ten hold under 3.5%. Their antigens are not known. Source material: memory CD4+ T cells from PBMCs, cultured in vitro. The receptors here all came from an adult with COVID-19.

This clone has only a few counts. Written as DNA, the CDR3 is TGTGCCAGCAGCCAAGAAGGACTCCTGGGGGATGAGCAGTTCTTC. This gives the protein CASSQEGLLGDEQFF. The rearrangement links TRBV3-1 (or the pseudogene TRBV3-2) to TRBJ2-1; D possibly matches TRBD1 or TRBD2 (5 bases each). The germline V gene encodes CDR1 LGHDT and CDR2 YNNKEL (reference sequence). Trimming shortened V by 0 bases and J by 8 bases, and 14 bases separated the two germline ends. There are 15 residues in the CDR3.

The V gene is TRBV11-2, the J gene TRBJ2-1, with D tentatively TRBD1 or TRBD2 (5 bases each). The germline V and J ends were trimmed by 3 bases and 5 bases, with 11 bases remaining between them. The germline V gene has CDR1 SGHAT and CDR2 FQNNGV. The CDR3 consists of 14 residues. This CDR3 reads CASSFTGADNEQFF. DNA for the CDR3: TGTGCCAGCAGCTTTACAGGAGCGGACAATGAGCAGTTCTTC.

The V call is TRBV28, the J call TRBJ2-3; D unresolved. From germline, CDR1 is MDHEN and CDR2 SYDVKM. This CDR3 is 12 amino acids long. V lost 5 bases to trimming and J lost 0 bases, with 3 bases between them. The CDR3 sequence is CASSGSTDTQYF. The CDR3 DNA reads as TGTGCCAGCAGTGGGAGCACAGATACGCAGTATTTT.

This clone was picked up a small number of times. V usage is TRBV11-3 and J usage is TRBJ2-2; D gene ambiguous. The germline CDR1 and CDR2 sequences are SGHNT and YENEEA. The CDR3 has 12 amino acids. V was trimmed by 5 bases and J by 2 bases, leaving 3 bases between them. In DNA, the CDR3 is TGTGCCAGCAGCGAAAACACCGGGGAGCTGTTTTTT. This codes for CASSENTGELFF.

The V gene is TRBV3-1 (or the pseudogene TRBV3-2), the J gene TRBJ1-1; D ambiguous. Germline V gene sequence: CDR1 LGHDT, CDR2 YNNKEL (reference sequence). The CDR3 runs 13 residues. The V end was cut by 6 bases, the J end by 3 bases, with 11 bases between. The CDR3 nucleotides are TGTGCCAGCAGGAGAGTATTGGACACTGAAGCTTTCTTT. It yields the protein CASRRVLDTEAFF.

The table lists this clone with a few counts. This chain connects TRBV28 to TRBJ2-4; D is perhaps TRBD2 (6 bases). Germline V lookup: CDR1 MDHEN, CDR2 SYDVKM. The CDR3 totals 15 residues. V lost 6 bases, J lost 0 bases, and 12 bases lay in between. Here the CDR3 DNA reads TGTGCCAGCAGAGCTCCGGGACTAGCCAAAAACATTCAGTACTTC. Translated: CASRAPGLAKNIQYF. The entire variable domain, with the rest obtained from reference TRBV28 and TRBJ2-4, is as follows: DVKVTQSSRYLVKRTGEKVFLECVQDMDHENMFWYRQDPGLGLRLIYFSYDVKMKEKGDIPEGYSVSREKKERFSLILESASTNQTSMYLCASRAPGLAKNIQYFGAGTRLSVL.

This clone was found once. The V call is TRBV2, the J call TRBJ2-5, with 10 bases matching TRBD2. Trimming cost V 5 bases and J 1 base; bases outside gene matches: 7. From germline, CDR1 is SNHLY and CDR2 FYNNEI. This CDR3 spans 16 amino acids. CDR3 residues: CASSKTSGTVQETQYF. The CDR3 DNA sequence: TGTGCCAGCAGTAAAACTAGCGGGACAGTCCAAGAGACCCAGTACTTC.